This TCR beta chain comes out of a study of tumor-infiltrating lymphocytes in primary liver carcinoma. Study context: Sequencing of the samples generated roughly 3.65 to 8 million productive TCRbeta reads, with similar yields across tissue types.

Researchers drew blood RNA from unsorted whole blood and extracted germline DNA as well. The CDR3 totals 16 residues. CDR1 is SGHNT, CDR2 YYREEE, per germline (reference sequence). The V gene lost 6 bases and the J gene lost 0 bases, with 17 bases spanning the gap. TCR beta cDNA was prepared out of roughly 490 ng total RNA by means of a constant-region primer. Modified slightly, ARM-PCR produced TCR beta libraries over three nested multiplex PCR rounds. TRBV1-TRBV30 forward and Cbeta reverse primers drove the first two approximately 10-cycle rounds. TCRdb independently ran MiXCR on the multiplex PCR reads; one entry per CDR3 protein. The sample includes some 200,000 distinct CDR3 sequences, approximately 65% of them seen just once.

The sequence was collected from a woman in her fifties or sixties with primary liver carcinoma and hepatitis B virus infection. The specimen was peripheral blood. The chain has TRBV5-4 and TRBJ2-3; D gene uncertain. CDR3 loop: CASNQTSLPSTDTQYF. CDR3 in DNA: TGTGCCAGCAACCAAACCAGCTTACCTAGCACAGATACGCAGTATTTT.